A selection of T cell receptor beta chains follows, all from one sample in a study of human T cells and chemical hapten exposure. Via MiXCR, TCRdb re-called the RACE reads, giving one row per CDR3 protein. Among 35,000 to 45,000 distinct CDR3 sequences listed, about 8.9% were seen once. Sequences were derived from whole blood, sampled in connection with sensitization to the hapten diphenylcyclopropenone (DPC). The receptor set was obtained from a woman aged 40 to 50 with alopecia areata. Some clones in this sample may be carry-over from other donors' samples. Both conserved end residues are part of each CDR3. D genes are given only for firm matches. Clone size appears in some rows only: once, few, many, or a class for an expanded clone.

j_call | v_call | clone_size | d_call | cdr3_aa | cdr3_nt
TRBJ2-2 | TRBV30 | many | TRBD2 | CAWSLTSGATGELFF | TGTGCCTGGAGTCTGACTAGCGGGGCCACCGGGGAGCTGTTTTTT
TRBJ2-7 | TRBV11-2 | many | - | CASSLDRRVMGYEQYF | TGTGCCAGCAGCTTAGATAGGAGGGTCATGGGATACGAGCAGTACTTC
TRBJ2-7 | TRBV7-2 | many | - | CASSLGEERGGYEQYF | TGTGCCAGCAGCTTAGGTGAAGAAAGGGGGGGCTACGAGCAGTACTTC
TRBJ1-2 | TRBV30 | many | TRBD1 | CAWSGTGTGFGGYTF | TGTGCCTGGAGTGGGACCGGGACAGGGTTTGGTGGCTACACCTTC
TRBJ2-3 | TRBV18 | many | - | CASSPPMGTDTQYF | TGTGCCAGCTCACCACCGATGGGGACAGATACGCAGTATTTT
TRBJ2-7 | TRBV3-1 | - | TRBD2 | CVSSQEFRLAANVLEQYF | TGTGTCAGCAGCCAAGAGTTTAGGCTAGCGGCGAACGTCTTGGAGCAGTACTTC
TRBJ1-2 | TRBV6-6 | many | - | CASTQQPTGYGYTF | TGTGCCAGCACCCAGCAGCCCACCGGCTATGGCTACACCTTC
TRBJ1-1 | TRBV7-9 | many | - | CASGWGSTEAFF | TGTGCCAGCGGGTGGGGCAGCACTGAAGCTTTCTTT
TRBJ2-5 | TRBV7-2 | few | TRBD1 | CASSFGQGDVAQYF | TGTGCCAGCAGCTTCGGACAGGGGGATGTCGCCCAGTACTTC
TRBJ2-3 | TRBV9 | many | - | CASSARSFTDTQYF | TGTGCCAGCAGCGCCCGGTCCTTCACAGATACGCAGTATTTT
TRBJ2-3 | TRBV20-1 | many | TRBD2 | CSARALAGPGDTQYF | TGCAGTGCTAGAGCCCTAGCGGGCCCTGGGGATACGCAGTATTTT
TRBJ2-5 | TRBV29-1 | few | TRBD2 | CSVAGAQETQYF | TGCAGCGTAGCGGGGGCCCAAGAGACCCAGTACTTC
TRBJ1-6 | TRBV6-1 | many | - | CASSGPPGLGDSPLHF | TGTGCCAGCAGTGGACCGCCGGGCCTTGGAGACTCACCCCTCCACTTT
TRBJ2-2 | TRBV7-2 | many | - | CASSPREAKGGRKNTGELFF | TGTGCCAGCAGCCCAAGGGAAGCAAAGGGTGGACGTAAAAACACCGGGGAGCTGTTTTTT
TRBJ2-7 | TRBV11-2 | many | - | CASSLDRPYEQYF | TGTGCCAGCAGCTTAGACAGACCCTACGAGCAGTACTTC
TRBJ2-6 | TRBV7-8 | - | - | CASSLGVSGANVLTF | TGTGCCAGCAGCTTAGGAGTCTCTGGGGCCAACGTCCTGACTTTC
TRBJ2-7 | TRBV4-2 | many | - | CASSQFEQYF | TGTGCCAGCAGCCAATTCGAGCAGTACTTC
TRBJ2-1 | TRBV5-1 | many | - | CASSRGFRKDNEQFF | TGCGCCAGCAGCAGGGGGTTCCGGAAGGACAATGAGCAGTTCTTC
TRBJ2-7 | TRBV20-1 | - | - | CSAPRATEQYF | TGCAGTGCCCCCCGCGCAACCGAGCAGTACTTC
TRBJ1-1 | TRBV14 | many | - | CASSQGRVIGTEAFF | TGTGCCAGCAGCCAGGGACGGGTTATCGGCACTGAAGCTTTCTTT
TRBJ1-2 | TRBV7-9 | many | TRBD1 | CASSLGQGSGSDYTF | TGTGCCAGCAGCTTAGGACAGGGCTCTGGTTCGGACTACACCTTC
TRBJ2-3 | TRBV11-2 | many | - | CASSFNRGAETQYF | TGTGCCAGCAGTTTTAACCGGGGAGCCGAAACGCAGTATTTT
TRBJ1-2 | TRBV6-1 | few | - | CASRDRANYGYTF | TGTGCCAGCAGGGACAGAGCTAACTATGGCTACACCTTC
TRBJ2-3 | TRBV7-2 | many | - | CASSSRSGNRRTDTQYF | TGTGCCAGCAGCTCCCGTTCTGGCAACCGTCGAACAGATACGCAGTATTTT
TRBJ1-3 | TRBV6-5 | many | TRBD1 | CASSYRQGSGNTIYF | TGTGCCAGCAGTTACCGACAGGGCTCTGGAAACACCATATATTTT
TRBJ2-3 | TRBV13 | - | TRBD2 | CASSLPTSGDATDTQYF | TGTGCCAGCAGCTTACCGACTAGCGGGGACGCCACAGATACGCAGTATTTT
TRBJ2-5 | TRBV7-3 | many | - | CASSGTAQETQYF | TGTGCCAGCAGTGGAACGGCCCAAGAGACCCAGTACTTC
TRBJ2-3 | TRBV7-9 | many | TRBD2 | CASSLGLALVPDTQYF | TGTGCCAGCAGCTTAGGACTAGCCCTAGTCCCAGATACGCAGTATTTT
TRBJ2-7 | TRBV5-4 | few | TRBD1 | CASSVGHWDRGYEQYF | TGTGCCAGCAGCGTAGGCCATTGGGACAGGGGCTACGAGCAGTACTTC
TRBJ1-4 | TRBV5-6 | many | - | CASSLQGLGEKLFF | TGTGCCAGCAGCTTGCAGGGGCTTGGTGAAAAACTGTTTTTT
TRBJ2-7 | TRBV5-1 | - | - | CASSLGAGVYEQYF | TGCGCCAGCAGCTTGGGGGCCGGGGTTTACGAGCAGTACTTC
TRBJ1-2 | TRBV12-3/TRBV12-4 | many | - | CASSLGAGPQYGYTF | TGTGCCAGCAGTTTAGGGGCCGGCCCCCAGTATGGCTACACCTTC
TRBJ1-4 | TRBV6-5 | many | TRBD1 | CASSSGTGNEKLFF | TGTGCCAGCAGTAGCGGGACAGGCAATGAAAAACTGTTTTTT
TRBJ2-3 | TRBV5-1 | many | TRBD2 | CASSAGLAGTDTQYF | TGCGCCAGCAGCGCGGGACTAGCGGGCACAGATACGCAGTATTTT
TRBJ2-5 | TRBV6-1 | many | - | CASSESQANQETQYF | TGTGCCAGCAGTGAATCTCAAGCCAACCAAGAGACCCAGTACTTC
TRBJ1-6 | TRBV9 | - | - | CASSIGITYNSPLHF | TGTGCCAGCAGCATCGGGATCACCTATAATTCACCCCTCCACTTT
TRBJ1-1 | TRBV4-1 | few | TRBD1 | CASSPRTGMNTEAFF | TGCGCCAGCAGCCCCCGGACAGGGATGAACACTGAAGCTTTCTTT
TRBJ1-1 | TRBV7-3 | many | - | CASSLTLNTEAFF | TGTGCCAGCAGCTTAACGTTGAACACTGAAGCTTTCTTT
TRBJ1-1 | TRBV5-5 | few | - | CASSFTDSVERGAFF | TGTGCCAGCAGCTTCACAGACAGCGTTGAGAGGGGAGCTTTCTTT
TRBJ2-7 | TRBV5-1 | - | TRBD1 | CASSPSGQGGEQYF | TGCGCCAGCAGCCCCAGCGGACAGGGGGGCGAGCAGTACTTC
TRBJ1-2 | TRBV18 | many | - | CASSPRRVEGYTF | TGTGCCAGCTCACCAAGAAGGGTAGAGGGCTACACCTTC
TRBJ1-5 | TRBV7-8 | few | - | CASSLQNQPQHF | TGTGCCAGCAGCTTACAGAATCAGCCCCAGCATTTT
TRBJ2-7 | TRBV28 | many | TRBD2 | CASRVSPSAGDYEQYF | TGTGCCAGCAGGGTGAGCCCCTCGGCGGGGGATTACGAGCAGTACTTC
TRBJ1-1 | TRBV12-5 | - | - | CASHRVGTEAFF | TGTGCTAGCCACAGGGTGGGCACTGAAGCTTTCTTT
TRBJ1-4 | TRBV19 | few | - | CASSPPGVGGEKLFF | TGTGCCAGTAGCCCCCCGGGGGTTGGCGGTGAAAAACTGTTTTTT
TRBJ1-4 | TRBV4-1 | few | TRBD1 | CASSLRDRGGEKLFF | TGCGCCAGCAGCCTCCGGGACAGGGGGGGCGAAAAACTGTTTTTT